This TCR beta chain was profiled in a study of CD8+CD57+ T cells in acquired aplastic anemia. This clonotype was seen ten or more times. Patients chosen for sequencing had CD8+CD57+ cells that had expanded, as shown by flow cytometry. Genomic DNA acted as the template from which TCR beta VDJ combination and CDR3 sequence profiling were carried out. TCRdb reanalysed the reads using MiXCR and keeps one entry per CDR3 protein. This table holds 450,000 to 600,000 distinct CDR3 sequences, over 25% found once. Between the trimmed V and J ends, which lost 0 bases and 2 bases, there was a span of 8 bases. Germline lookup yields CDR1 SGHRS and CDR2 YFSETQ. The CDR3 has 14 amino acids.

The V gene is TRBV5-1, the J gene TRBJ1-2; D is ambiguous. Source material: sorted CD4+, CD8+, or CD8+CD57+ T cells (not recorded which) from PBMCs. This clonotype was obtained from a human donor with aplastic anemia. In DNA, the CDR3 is TGCGCCAGCAGCTTGGAAGCAGCGAACTATGGCTACACCTTC. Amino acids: CASSLEAANYGYTF.